This entry features one TCR beta chain sequence. The patients had localized lung adenocarcinoma, a non-small cell subtype. TCRdb re-called the PCR reads through MiXCR, storing one row per CDR3 protein. In the table there are some 20,000 distinct CDR3 sequences, roughly half of which are singletons. This entry is derived from a study of CD4 and CD8 cells across lung adenocarcinoma regions. Trimming removed 2 bases at V and 1 base at J, with 8 bases between. Germline V gene sequence: CDR1 MNHNS, CDR2 SASEGT. The CDR3 sequence is 14 residues long. The sample taken for sequencing was CD8+ T cells from the center of a lung tumor. This sequence originates from a female donor with lung adenocarcinoma. The CD4 and CD8 labels of this study may be unreliable. This chain joins TRBV6-1 and TRBJ1-1, with D unclear. The CDR3, as DNA: TGTGCCAGCAGTGAATGGACGGCGAACACTGAAGCTTTCTTT. Its protein is CASSEWTANTEAFF.